This T cell receptor (beta chain) was found in a study of response to subunit inactivated influenza vaccine. Study-level findings and limits: The authors offered the suggestion that each seasonal influenza vaccination recruits few new T cells.

In TCRdb, the RT-PCR reads were re-called with MiXCR into one record per CDR3 protein. This table holds just over 300,000 distinct CDR3 sequences, 20% to 25% found once. This clonotype came up a few times. Antigen specificity is unknown. This CDR3 comprises 14 residues. With 4 bases removed from V and 4 bases from J, the gap between germline ends came to 10 bases. CDR1 and CDR2 (germline): LGHNA, YNFKEQ. The input for sequencing was PBMCs from blood, taken about 20 months after vaccination. This clonotype was obtained from a man between 45 and 75 years old who received an inactivated influenza vaccine. The V and J genes are TRBV4-2 and TRBJ2-2; D call uncertain. The CDR3 loop is CASSRGVGTGELFF. The CDR3 bases are TGTGCCAGCAGCCGCGGTGTGGGCACCGGGGAGCTGTTTTTT.